The clone carrying this TCR beta chain was counted many times. The germline V gene encodes CDR1 SGHRS and CDR2 YFSETQ. The V end lost 0 bases, the J end lost 2 bases, and 16 bases lay between the germline ends. This CDR3 comprises 17 residues. The data were taken from a study of T cells after yellow fever vaccination. TCRdb used MiXCR to reprocess the 5' RACE reads, holding one entry per CDR3 protein. This sample has a few hundred thousand distinct CDR3 sequences, with around 3.1% found just once. The specimen comprised CD4+ T cells sorted from PBMCs, sampled 10 days after the yellow fever booster vaccination. This TCR came from a man aged 18 to 29 who received the YFV17D yellow fever vaccine. The chain is built from TRBV5-1 and TRBJ2-3; D not resolved. The CDR3 loop reads CASSLDTHPTATDTQYF. In DNA, the CDR3 is TGCGCCAGCAGCTTGGACACCCACCCGACGGCCACAGATACGCAGTATTTT.